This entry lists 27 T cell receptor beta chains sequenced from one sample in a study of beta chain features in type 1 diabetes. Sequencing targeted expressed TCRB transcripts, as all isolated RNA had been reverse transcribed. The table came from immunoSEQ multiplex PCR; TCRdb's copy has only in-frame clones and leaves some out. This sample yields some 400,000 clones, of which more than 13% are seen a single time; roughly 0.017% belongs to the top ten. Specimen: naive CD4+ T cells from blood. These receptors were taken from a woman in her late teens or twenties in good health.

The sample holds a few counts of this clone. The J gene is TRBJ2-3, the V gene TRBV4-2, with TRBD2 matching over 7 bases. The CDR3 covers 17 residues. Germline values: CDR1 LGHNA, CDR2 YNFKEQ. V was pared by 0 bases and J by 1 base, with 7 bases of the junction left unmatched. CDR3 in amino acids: CASSQDWAGAGTDTQYF. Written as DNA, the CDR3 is TGTGCCAGCAGCCAAGATTGGGCGGGAGCAGGCACAGATACGCAGTATTTT.

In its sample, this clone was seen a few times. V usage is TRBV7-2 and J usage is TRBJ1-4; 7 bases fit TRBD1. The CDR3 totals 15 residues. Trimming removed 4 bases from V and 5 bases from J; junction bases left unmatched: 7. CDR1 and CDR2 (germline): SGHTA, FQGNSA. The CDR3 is CASSSNRGSNEKLFF. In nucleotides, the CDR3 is TGTGCCAGCAGCTCAAACAGGGGCTCGAATGAAAAACTGTTTTTT.

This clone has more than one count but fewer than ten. The DNA for the CDR3 is TGTGCCAGCAGCCAGACTGCAGGGTACGAGCAGTACTTC. This sequence encodes CASSQTAGYEQYF. The chain employs TRBV7-9 and TRBJ2-7; D might be TRBD1 (5 bases). V was pared by 5 bases and J by 4 bases, with 12 bases between. This CDR3 has 13 residues. Germline CDR1 reads SEHNR; CDR2 reads FQNEAQ (reference sequence). Using reference TRBV7-9 and TRBJ2-7 for the parts outside the CDR3, the full variable domain is DTGVSQNPRHKITKRGQNVTFRCDPISEHNRLYWYRQTLGQGPEFLTYFQNEAQLEKSRLLSDRFSAERPKGSFSTLEIQRTEQGDSAMYLCASSQTAGYEQYFGPGTRLTVT.

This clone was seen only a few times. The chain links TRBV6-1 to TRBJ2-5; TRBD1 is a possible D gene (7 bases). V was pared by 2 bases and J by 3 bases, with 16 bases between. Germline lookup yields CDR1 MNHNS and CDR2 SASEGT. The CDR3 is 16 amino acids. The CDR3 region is CASSEQGGLLKETQYF. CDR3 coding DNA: TGTGCCAGCAGTGAACAGGGGGGTTTACTTAAAGAGACCCAGTACTTC.

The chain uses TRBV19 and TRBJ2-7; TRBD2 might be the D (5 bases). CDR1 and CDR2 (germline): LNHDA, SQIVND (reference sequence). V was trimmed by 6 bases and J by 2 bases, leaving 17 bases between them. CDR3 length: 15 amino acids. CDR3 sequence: CASSHGGPLAYEQYF. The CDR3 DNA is TGTGCCAGTAGCCACGGAGGTCCCCTAGCCTACGAGCAGTACTTC.

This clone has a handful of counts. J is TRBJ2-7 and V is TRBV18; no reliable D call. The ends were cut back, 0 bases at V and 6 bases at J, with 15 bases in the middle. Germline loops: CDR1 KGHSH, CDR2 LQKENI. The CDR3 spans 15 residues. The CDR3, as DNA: TGTGCCAGCTCACCACCGGGTACAGCTATCGGCGAGCAGTACTTC. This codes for CASSPPGTAIGEQYF.

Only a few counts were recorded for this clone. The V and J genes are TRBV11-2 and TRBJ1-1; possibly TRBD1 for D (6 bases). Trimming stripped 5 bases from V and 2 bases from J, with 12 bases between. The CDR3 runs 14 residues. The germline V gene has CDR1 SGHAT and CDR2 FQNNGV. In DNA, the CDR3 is TGTGCCAGCAGCCGACAGGTATCCAACACTGAAGCTTTCTTT. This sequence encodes CASSRQVSNTEAFF. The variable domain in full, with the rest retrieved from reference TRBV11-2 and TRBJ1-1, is EAGVAQSPRYKIIEKRQSVAFWCNPISGHATLYWYQQILGQGPKLLIQFQNNGVVDDSQLPKDRFSAERLKGVDSTLKIQPAKLEDSAVYLCASSRQVSNTEAFFGQGTRLTVV.

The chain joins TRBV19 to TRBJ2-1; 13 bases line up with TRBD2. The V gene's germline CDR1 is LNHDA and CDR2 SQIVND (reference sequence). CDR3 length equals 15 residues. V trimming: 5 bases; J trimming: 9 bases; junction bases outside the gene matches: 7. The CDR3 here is CASSLGLAGVSEQFF. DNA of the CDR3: TGTGCCAGTAGTCTCGGACTAGCGGGAGTAAGTGAGCAGTTCTTC.

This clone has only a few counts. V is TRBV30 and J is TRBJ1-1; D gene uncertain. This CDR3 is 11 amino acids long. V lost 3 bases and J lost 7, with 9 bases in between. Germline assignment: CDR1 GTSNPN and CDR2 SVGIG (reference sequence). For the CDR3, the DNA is TGTGCCTGGAGGCAAACGGTTGAAGCTTTCTTT. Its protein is CAWRQTVEAFF.

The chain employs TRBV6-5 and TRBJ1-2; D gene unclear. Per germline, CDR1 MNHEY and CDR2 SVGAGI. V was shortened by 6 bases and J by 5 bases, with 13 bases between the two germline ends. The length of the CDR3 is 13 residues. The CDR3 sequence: CASSPIAAYGYTF. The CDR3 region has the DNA TGTGCCAGCAGCCCGATTGCGGCATATGGCTACACCTTC.

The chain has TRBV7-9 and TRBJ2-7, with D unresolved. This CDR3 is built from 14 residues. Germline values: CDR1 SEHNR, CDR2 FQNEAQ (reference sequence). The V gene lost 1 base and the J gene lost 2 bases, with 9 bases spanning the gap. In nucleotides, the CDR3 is TGTGCCAGCAGCTTAGGGGCAGTCGCCTACGAGCAGTACTTC. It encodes CASSLGAVAYEQYF.

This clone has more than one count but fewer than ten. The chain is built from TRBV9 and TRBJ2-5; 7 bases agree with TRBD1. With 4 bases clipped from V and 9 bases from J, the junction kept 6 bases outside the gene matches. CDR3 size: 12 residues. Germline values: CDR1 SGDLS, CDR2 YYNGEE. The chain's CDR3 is CASSLTGTAQYF. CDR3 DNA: TGTGCCAGCAGCCTGACAGGGACGGCCCAGTACTTC.

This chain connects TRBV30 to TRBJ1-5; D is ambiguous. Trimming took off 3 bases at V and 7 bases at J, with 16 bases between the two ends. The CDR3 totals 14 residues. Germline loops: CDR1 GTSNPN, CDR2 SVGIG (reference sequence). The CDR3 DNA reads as TGTGCCTGGAGCAATTTGCCGTACAGCCAGCCCCAGCATTTT. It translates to CAWSNLPYSQPQHF.

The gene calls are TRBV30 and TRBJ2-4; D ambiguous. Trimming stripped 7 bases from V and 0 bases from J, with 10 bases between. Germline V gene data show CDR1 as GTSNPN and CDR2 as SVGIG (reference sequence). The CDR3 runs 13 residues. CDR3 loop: CAFSSLAKNIQYF. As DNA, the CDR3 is TGTGCCTTCTCCAGTCTAGCCAAAAACATTCAGTACTTC.

The CDR3 bases are TGTGCCAGCAGTCGACTCTCAGGGAGCAATCAGCCCCAGCATTTT. It specifies CASSRLSGSNQPQHF. This chain uses TRBV7-2 with TRBJ1-5; perhaps TRBD1 as D (5 bases). V was shortened by 6 bases and J by 1 base, with 13 bases between the two germline ends. The CDR3 has 15 amino acids. CDR1 is SGHTA, CDR2 FQGNSA, per germline.

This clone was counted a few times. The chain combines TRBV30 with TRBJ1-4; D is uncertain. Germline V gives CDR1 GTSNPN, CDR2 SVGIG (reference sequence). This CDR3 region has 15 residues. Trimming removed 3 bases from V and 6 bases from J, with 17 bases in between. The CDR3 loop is CAWSPTSGSHEKLFF. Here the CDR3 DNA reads TGTGCCTGGAGCCCTACTTCGGGGAGCCATGAAAAACTGTTTTTT.

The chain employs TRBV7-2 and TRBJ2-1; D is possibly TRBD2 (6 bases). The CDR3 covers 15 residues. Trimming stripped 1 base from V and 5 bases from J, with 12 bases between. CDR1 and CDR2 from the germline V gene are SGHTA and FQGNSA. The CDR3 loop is CASSLDGGRHNEQFF. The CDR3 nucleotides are TGTGCCAGCAGCTTAGATGGGGGGAGACACAATGAGCAGTTCTTC.

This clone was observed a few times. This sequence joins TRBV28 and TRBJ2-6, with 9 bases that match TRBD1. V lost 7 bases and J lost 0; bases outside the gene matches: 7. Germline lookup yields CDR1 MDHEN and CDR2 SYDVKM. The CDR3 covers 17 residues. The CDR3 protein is CASKGTGIFSGANVLTF. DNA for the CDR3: TGTGCCAGCAAGGGGACAGGGATTTTCTCTGGGGCCAACGTCCTGACTTTC.

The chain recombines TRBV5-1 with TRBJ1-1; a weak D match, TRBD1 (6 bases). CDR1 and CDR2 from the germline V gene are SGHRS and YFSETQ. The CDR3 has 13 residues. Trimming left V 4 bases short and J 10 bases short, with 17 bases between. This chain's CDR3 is CASSRGGARGAFF. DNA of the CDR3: TGCGCCAGCAGCCGAGGGGGGGCAAGGGGAGCTTTCTTT.

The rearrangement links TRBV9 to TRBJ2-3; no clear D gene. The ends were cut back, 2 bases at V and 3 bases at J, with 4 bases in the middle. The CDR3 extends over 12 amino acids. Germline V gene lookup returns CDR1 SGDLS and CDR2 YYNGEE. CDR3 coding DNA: TGTGCCAGCAGCGTTATTACAGATACGCAGTATTTT. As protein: CASSVITDTQYF.

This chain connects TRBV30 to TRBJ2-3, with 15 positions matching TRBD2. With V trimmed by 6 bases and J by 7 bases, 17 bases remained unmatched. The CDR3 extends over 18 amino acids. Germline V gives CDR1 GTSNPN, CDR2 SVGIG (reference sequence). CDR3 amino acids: CACAKGLAGGRQLYTQYF. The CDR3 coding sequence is TGTGCCTGCGCCAAGGGACTAGCGGGAGGCCGCCAACTGTATACGCAGTATTTT.

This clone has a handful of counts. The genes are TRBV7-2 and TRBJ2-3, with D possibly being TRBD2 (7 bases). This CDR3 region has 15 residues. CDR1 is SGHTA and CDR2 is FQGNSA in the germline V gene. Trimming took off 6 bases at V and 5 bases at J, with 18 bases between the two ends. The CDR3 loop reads CASREAGALGDTQYF. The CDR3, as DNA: TGTGCCAGCAGAGAGGCGGGGGCTCTCGGAGATACGCAGTATTTT.

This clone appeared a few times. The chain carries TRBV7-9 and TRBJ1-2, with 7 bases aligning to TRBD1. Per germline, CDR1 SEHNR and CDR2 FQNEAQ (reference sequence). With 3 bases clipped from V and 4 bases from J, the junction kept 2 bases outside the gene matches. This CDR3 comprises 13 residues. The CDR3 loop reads CASSLGQLYGYTF. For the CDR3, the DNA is TGTGCCAGCAGCTTGGGACAGCTCTATGGCTACACCTTC.

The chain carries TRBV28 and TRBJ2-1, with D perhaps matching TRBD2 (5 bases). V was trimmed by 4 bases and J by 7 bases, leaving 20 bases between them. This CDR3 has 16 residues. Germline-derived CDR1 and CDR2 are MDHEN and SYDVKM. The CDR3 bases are TGTGCCAGCAGTTCAAAGAGAGGGAGAGTATGGAATGAGCAGTTCTTC. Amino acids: CASSSKRGRVWNEQFF.

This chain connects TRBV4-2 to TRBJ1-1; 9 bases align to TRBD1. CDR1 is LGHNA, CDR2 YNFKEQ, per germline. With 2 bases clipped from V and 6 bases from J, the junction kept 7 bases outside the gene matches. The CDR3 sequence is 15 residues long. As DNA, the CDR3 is TGTGCCAGCAGCCAACAACCGGGACAGGGATCTGAAGCTTTCTTT. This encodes CASSQQPGQGSEAFF.

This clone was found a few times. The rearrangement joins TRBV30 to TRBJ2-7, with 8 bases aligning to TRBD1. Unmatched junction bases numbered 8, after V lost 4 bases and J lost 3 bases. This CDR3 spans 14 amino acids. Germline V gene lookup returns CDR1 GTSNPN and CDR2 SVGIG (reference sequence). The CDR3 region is CAWTKWTGNYEQYF. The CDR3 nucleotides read TGTGCCTGGACCAAATGGACAGGGAACTACGAGCAGTACTTC. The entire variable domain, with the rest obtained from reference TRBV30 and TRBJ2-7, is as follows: SQTIHQWPATLVQPVGSPLSLECTVEGTSNPNLYWYRQAAGRGLQLLFYSVGIGQISSEVPQNLSASRPQDRQFILSSKKLLLSDSGFYLCAWTKWTGNYEQYFGPGTRLTVT.

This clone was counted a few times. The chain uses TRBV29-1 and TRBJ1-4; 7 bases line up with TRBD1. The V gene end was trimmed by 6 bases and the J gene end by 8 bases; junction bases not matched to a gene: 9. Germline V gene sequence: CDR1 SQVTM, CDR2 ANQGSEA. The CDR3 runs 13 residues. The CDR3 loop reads CSVRGQGWEKLFF. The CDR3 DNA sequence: TGCAGCGTGAGGGGGCAGGGTTGGGAAAAACTGTTTTTT.